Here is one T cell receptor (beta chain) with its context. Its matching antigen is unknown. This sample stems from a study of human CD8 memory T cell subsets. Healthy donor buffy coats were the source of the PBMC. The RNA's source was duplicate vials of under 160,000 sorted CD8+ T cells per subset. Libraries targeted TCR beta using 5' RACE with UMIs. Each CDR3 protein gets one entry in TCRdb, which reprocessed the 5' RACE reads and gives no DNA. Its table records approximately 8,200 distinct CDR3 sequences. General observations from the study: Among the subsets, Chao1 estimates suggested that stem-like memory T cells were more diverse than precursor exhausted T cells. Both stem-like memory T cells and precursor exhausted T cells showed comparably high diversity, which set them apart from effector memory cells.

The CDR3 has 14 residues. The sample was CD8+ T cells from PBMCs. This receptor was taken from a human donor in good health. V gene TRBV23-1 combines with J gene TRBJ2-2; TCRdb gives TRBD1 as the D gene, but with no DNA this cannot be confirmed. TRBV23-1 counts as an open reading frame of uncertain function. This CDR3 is CASSHTGLTGELFF.